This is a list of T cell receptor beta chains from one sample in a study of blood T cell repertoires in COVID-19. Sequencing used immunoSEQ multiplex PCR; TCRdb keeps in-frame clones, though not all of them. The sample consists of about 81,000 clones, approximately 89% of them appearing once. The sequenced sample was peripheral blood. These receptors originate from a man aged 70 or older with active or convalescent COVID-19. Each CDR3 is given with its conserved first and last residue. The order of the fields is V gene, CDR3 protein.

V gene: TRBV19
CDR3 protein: CASSPSKTGRDEKLFF

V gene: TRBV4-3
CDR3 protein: CASSQEWAPGLAVRADTQYF

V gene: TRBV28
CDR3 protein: CASSFLAGDYGYTF

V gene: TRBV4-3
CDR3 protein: CASSQDLPTFDSPGNTIYF

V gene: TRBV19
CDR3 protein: CASSIGTDTNIQYF

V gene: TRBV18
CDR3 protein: CASIRGGSGNTIYF

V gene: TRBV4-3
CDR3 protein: CASSQGRGSDGYTF

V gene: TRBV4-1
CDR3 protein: CASSQDGTAHNSPLHF

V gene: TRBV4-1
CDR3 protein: CASSQGTGKGNTIYF

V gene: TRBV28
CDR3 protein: CASSPRVGEQYF

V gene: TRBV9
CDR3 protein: CASSVVGTSGGNSYNEQFF

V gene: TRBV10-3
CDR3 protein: CASKTEGSNTEAFF

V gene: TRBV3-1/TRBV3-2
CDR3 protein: CASSQELRGANYGYTF

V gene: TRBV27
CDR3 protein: CASSPLQGLGSPLHF

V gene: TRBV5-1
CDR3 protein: CASSAGTGSAIQYF

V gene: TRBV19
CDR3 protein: CASSIGLTGVGSPLHF

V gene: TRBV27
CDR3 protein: CASSPTGTRGTDTQYF

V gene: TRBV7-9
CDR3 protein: CASSLGRQGAYQETQYF

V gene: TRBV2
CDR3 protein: CASSGDEFLNTEAFF

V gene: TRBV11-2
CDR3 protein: CASSLAGNTEAFF

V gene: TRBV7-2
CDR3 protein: CASSSTRYTDTQYF

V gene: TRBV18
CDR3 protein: CASSPRDRNSYEQYF

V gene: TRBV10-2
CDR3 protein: CASRQGNLNEQFF

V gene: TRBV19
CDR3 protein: CATAAAGYNEQFF

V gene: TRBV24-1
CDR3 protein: CATSAGQRGASGANVLTF

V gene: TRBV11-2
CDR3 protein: CASSLSQGNTEAFF

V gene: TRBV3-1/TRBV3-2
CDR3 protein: CASSHLAGVRLEAFF

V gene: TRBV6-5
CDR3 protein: CASRGQGWSGTEAFF

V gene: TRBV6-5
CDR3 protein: CASSYSRGNYGYTF

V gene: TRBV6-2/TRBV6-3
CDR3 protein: CASSPSNFVLNTEAFF

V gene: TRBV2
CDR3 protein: CATQAQTGNLSPLHF

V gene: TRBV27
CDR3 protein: CASSFLGLAGGTDTQYF

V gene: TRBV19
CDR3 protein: CASSIDGGTGIYEQYF

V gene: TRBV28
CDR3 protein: CASSADRGLEAGNTIYF

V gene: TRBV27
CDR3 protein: CASSPKGQGLGNQPQHF

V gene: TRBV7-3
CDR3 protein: CASSFGRLSTDTQYF

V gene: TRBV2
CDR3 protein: CASSRQIQETQYF

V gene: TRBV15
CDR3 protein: CATSSPGTPHMGAFF